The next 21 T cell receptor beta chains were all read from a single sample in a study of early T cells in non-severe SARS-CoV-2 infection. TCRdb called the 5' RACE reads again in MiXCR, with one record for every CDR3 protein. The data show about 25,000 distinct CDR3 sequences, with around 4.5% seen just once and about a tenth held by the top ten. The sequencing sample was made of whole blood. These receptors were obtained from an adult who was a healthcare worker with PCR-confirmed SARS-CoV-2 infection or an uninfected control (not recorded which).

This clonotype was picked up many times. The CDR3, as DNA: TGTGCCAGCAGCGGACAGGGGCGGGTGACCCAGTACTTC. This sequence encodes CASSGQGRVTQYF. The genes are TRBV28 and TRBJ2-5, with 9 bases aligning to TRBD1. This CDR3 is 13 amino acids long. Germline trimming cut 6 bases from V and 7 bases from J; bases unmatched to any gene: 6. CDR1 is MDHEN, CDR2 SYDVKM, per germline.

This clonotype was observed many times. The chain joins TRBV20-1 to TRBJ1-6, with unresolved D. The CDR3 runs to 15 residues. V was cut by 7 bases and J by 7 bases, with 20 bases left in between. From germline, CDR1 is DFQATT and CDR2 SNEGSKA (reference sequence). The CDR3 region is CSVEGGDMWNSPLHF. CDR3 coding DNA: TGCAGTGTCGAGGGCGGGGATATGTGGAATTCACCCCTCCACTTT.

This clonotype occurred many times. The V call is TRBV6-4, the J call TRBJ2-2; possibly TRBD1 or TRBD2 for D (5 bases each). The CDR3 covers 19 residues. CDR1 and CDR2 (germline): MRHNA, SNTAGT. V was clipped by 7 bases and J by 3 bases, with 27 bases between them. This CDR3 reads CASTTDEDGDPRDTGELFF. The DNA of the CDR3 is TGTGCCAGCACAACTGATGAGGACGGGGACCCCAGGGACACCGGGGAGCTGTTTTTT.

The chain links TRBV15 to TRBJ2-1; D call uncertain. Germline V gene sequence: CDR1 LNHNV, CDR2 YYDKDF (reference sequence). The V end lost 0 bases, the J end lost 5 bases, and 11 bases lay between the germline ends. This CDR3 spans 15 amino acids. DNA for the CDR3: TGTGCCACCAGCAGAGATCGAGGCAAGAACAATGAGCAGTTCTTC. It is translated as CATSRDRGKNNEQFF.

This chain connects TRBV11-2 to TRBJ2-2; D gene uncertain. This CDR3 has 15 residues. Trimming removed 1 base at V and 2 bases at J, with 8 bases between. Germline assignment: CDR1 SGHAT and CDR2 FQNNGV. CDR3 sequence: CASSLGVGNTGELFF. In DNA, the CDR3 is TGTGCCAGCAGCTTAGGCGTCGGTAACACCGGGGAGCTGTTTTTT.

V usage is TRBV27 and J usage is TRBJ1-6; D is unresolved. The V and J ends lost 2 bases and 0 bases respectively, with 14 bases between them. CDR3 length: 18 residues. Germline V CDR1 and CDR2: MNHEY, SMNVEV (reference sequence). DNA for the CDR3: TGTGCCAGCAGTTTAACAGCTCCTTCGAGCTCCTATAATTCACCCCTCCACTTT. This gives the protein CASSLTAPSSSYNSPLHF.

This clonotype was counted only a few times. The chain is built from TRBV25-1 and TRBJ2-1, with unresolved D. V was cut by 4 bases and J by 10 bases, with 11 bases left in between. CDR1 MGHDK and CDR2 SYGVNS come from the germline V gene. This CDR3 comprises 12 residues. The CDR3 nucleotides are TGTGCCAGCAGTGTGACTGCCGTGGAGCAGTTCTTC. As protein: CASSVTAVEQFF.

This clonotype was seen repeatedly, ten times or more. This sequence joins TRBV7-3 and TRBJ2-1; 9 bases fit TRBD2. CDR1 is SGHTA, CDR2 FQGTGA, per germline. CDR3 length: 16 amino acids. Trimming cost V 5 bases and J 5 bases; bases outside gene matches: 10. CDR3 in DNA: TGTGCCAGCAGCCCCGGACATGGGACTAGCAACAATGAGCAGTTCTTC. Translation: CASSPGHGTSNNEQFF.

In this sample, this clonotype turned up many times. The CDR3, as DNA: TGCAGCGTTGACTCTCACGGAGGGCGGGCTGGCTACACCTTC. Translating it yields CSVDSHGGRAGYTF. The rearrangement links TRBV29-1 to TRBJ1-2; unclear D gene. V shed 3 bases and J shed 7 bases, with 18 bases lying between them. The CDR3 runs 14 residues. Germline V gene lookup returns CDR1 SQVTM and CDR2 ANQGSEA.

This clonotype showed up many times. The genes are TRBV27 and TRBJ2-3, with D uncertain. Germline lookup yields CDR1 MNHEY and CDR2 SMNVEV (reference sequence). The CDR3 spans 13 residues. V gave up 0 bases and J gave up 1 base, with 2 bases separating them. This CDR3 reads CASSLSGTDTQYF. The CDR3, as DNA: TGTGCCAGCAGTTTATCTGGCACAGATACGCAGTATTTT.

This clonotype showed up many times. The CDR3 reads CASSQMRQGPDTQYF. CDR3 DNA sequence: TGTGCCAGCAGCCAAATGAGGCAGGGCCCAGATACGCAGTATTTT. This chain connects TRBV4-2 to TRBJ2-3, with D tentatively TRBD1 (5 bases). V lost 2 bases and J 4 bases, leaving 13 bases between the germline ends. This CDR3 is built from 15 residues. Germline V CDR1 and CDR2: LGHNA, YNFKEQ.

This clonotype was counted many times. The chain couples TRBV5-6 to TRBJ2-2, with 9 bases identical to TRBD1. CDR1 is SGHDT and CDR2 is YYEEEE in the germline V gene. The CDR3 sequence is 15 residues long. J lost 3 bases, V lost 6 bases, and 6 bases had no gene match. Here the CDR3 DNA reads TGTGCCAGCACCATGACAGGGGGGCACACCGGGGAGCTGTTTTTT. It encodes CASTMTGGHTGELFF.

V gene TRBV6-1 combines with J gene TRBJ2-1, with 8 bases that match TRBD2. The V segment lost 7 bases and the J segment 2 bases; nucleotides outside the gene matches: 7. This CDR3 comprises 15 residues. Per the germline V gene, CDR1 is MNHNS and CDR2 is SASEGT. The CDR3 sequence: CASIARLATYNEQFF. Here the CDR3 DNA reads TGTGCCAGCATTGCGAGACTAGCGACCTACAATGAGCAGTTCTTC.

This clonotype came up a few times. CDR3: CASSLDRGFTTGELFF. Here the CDR3 DNA reads TGTGCCAGCAGCTTAGATCGGGGTTTTACCACCGGGGAGCTGTTTTTT. The genes are TRBV11-2 and TRBJ2-2; TRBD2 might be the D (5 bases). This CDR3 is 16 amino acids long. The germline V gene encodes CDR1 SGHAT and CDR2 FQNNGV. V was pared by 0 bases and J by 4 bases, with 12 bases between.

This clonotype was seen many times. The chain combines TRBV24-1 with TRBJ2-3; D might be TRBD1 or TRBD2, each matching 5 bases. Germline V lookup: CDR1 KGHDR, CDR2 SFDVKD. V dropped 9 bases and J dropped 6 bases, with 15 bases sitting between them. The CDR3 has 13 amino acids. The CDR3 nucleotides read TGTGCCACCCGGGGCGTGGGTCCCGATACGCAGTATTTT. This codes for CATRGVGPDTQYF.

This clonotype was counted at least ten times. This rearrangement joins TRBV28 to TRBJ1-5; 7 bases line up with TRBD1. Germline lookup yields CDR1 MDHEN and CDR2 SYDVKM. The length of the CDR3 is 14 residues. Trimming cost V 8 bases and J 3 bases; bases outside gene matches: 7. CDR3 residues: CASSGQAYNQPQHF. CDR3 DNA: TGTGCCAGCTCCGGACAGGCCTACAATCAGCCCCAGCATTTT.

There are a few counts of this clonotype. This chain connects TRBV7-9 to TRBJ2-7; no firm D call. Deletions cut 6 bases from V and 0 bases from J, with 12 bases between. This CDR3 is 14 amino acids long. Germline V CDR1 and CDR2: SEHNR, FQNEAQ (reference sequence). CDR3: CASRPGTSSYEQYF. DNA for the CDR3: TGTGCCAGCAGGCCCGGTACGAGCTCCTACGAGCAGTACTTC.

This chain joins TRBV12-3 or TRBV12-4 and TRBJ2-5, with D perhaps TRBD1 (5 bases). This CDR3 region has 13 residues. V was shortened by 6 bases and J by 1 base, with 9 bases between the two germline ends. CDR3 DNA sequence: TGTGCCAGCAGGGGGCGGCCCCAAGAGACCCAGTACTTC. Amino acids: CASRGRPQETQYF.

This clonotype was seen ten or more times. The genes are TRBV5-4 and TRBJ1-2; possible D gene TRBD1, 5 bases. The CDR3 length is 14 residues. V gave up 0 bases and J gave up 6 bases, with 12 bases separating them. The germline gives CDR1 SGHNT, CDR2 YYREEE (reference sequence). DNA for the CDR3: TGTGCCAGCAGCTTGGGAAGGGGTTTTGATGGCTACACCTTC. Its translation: CASSLGRGFDGYTF.

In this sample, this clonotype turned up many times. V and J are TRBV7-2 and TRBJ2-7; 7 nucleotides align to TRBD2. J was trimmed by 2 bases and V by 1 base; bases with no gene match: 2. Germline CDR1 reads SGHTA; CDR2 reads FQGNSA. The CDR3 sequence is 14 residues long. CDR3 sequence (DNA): TGTGCCAGCAGCTTAGAGACTAGCACCTACGAGCAGTACTTC. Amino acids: CASSLETSTYEQYF. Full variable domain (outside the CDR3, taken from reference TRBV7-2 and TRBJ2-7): GAGVSQSPSNKVTEKGKDVELRCDPISGHTALYWYRQSLGQGLEFLIYFQGNSAPDKSGLPSDRFSAERTGGSVSTLTIQRTQQEDSAVYLCASSLETSTYEQYFGPGTRLTVT.

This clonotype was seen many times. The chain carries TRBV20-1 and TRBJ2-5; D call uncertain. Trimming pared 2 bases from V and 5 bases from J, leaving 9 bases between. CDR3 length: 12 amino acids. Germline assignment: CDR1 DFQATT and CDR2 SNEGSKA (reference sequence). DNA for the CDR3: TGCAGTGCTAGACCCATATCGGAGACCCAGTACTTC. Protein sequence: CSARPISETQYF.